The rows below give T cell receptor beta chains drawn from one sample of a study of T cell responses to AZD1222 COVID-19 vaccine. Assay: immunoSEQ multiplex PCR; the TCRdb copy retains only in-frame clones and omits some. The table records some 120,000 clones, approximately 88% of them present only once. The sample was peripheral blood, taken on day 0 of AZD1222 vaccination. All receptors derive from an adult in good health. CDR3s include the opening cysteine and the closing phenylalanine or tryptophan.

j_gene,v_gene,CDR3aa
TRBJ1-6,TRBV4-2,CASSQVGDNSPLHF
TRBJ1-2,TRBV12-3/TRBV12-4,CASSPPGYYGYTF
TRBJ1-5,TRBV5-1,CASSLTGGQPQHF
TRBJ2-1,TRBV7-7,CASSLTNQNNEQFF
TRBJ2-1,TRBV9,CASSVAVRKTDNEQFF
TRBJ2-7,TRBV19,CASSSRAPSYEQYF
TRBJ2-7,TRBV6-2/TRBV6-3,CASSPRAGTNEQYF
TRBJ1-4,TRBV6-1,CASSERAGTGGEKLFF
TRBJ2-7,TRBV19,CASSIEAGPQNF
TRBJ1-2,TRBV15,CATSRDGRQHGYTF
TRBJ2-7,TRBV13,CASSLRGAQFEQYF
TRBJ2-1,TRBV19,CASSRTGNEQFF
TRBJ1-4,TRBV29-1,CSLDRPNEKLFF
TRBJ2-5,TRBV5-1,CASVGLGQLQETQYF
TRBJ1-5,TRBV3-1/TRBV3-2,CASSPSQGNQPQHF
TRBJ2-7,TRBV6-6,CASSLPLAGATYEQYF
TRBJ1-2,TRBV6-5,CASRKGRGNYGYTF
TRBJ2-5,TRBV5-1,CASSDTTTGTETQYF
TRBJ2-3,TRBV6-1,CASSEGPGQGSTDTQYF
TRBJ2-1,TRBV24-1,CATSDSTLRGNEQFF
TRBJ2-1,TRBV6-6,CASSGHSGGAYNEQFF
TRBJ1-2,TRBV5-4,CASSPQEGLYGYTF
TRBJ1-6,TRBV28,CASSLVGMDHLHF
TRBJ2-3,TRBV9,CASAVTSESQVGQYF
TRBJ2-3,TRBV5-6,CASSLSPISGIYTDTQYF
TRBJ2-7,TRBV6-5,CASSYSEGDWDEQYF
TRBJ2-2,TRBV6-2/TRBV6-3,CASSYSPWRAPNTGELFF
TRBJ1-2,TRBV27,CASSYQRNNYGYTF
TRBJ2-2,TRBV7-8,CASSLGTGGNTGELFF
TRBJ1-2,TRBV9,CASSVRTGGDGYTF
TRBJ1-1,TRBV28,CASRLTGQDTEAFF
TRBJ2-7,TRBV15,CATSNPARGLYEQYF
TRBJ1-6,TRBV12-1,CASSLPGKGSYNSPLHF
TRBJ2-7,TRBV4-2,CASSQEVSGTSYEQYF
TRBJ2-7,TRBV7-7,CASSGGPSYEQYF
TRBJ2-6,TRBV9,CASSGQSSSGANVLTF
TRBJ2-3,TRBV7-8,CASSLVAGMASDTQYF
TRBJ1-5,TRBV7-8,CASSRGTGTYSNQPQHF
TRBJ2-2,TRBV21-1,CASSNRQAGTGELFF
TRBJ1-5,TRBV6-6,CASNPLGGLNQPQHF
TRBJ2-2,TRBV2,CASGQGVAGANTGELFF
TRBJ2-7,TRBV10-2,CASVDLSYEQYF
TRBJ2-7,TRBV27,CASSSGLARTFYEQYF
TRBJ1-6,TRBV7-2,CASSRQDSPLHF
TRBJ1-2,TRBV5-1,CASSLEGQGANGYTF
TRBJ2-7,TRBV5-8,CASSSPGLAGVGVHEQYF
TRBJ2-3,TRBV6-5,CASSLLSGRPTQYF
TRBJ2-7,TRBV5-1,CASSLRAGHYEQYF
TRBJ2-3,TRBV6-1,CASSEVAGADTDTQYF
TRBJ1-5,TRBV7-2,CASSSQGASNQPQHF
TRBJ1-5,TRBV6-5,CASSRVGNQPQHF
TRBJ1-2,TRBV13,CASSRTQGNYGYTF
TRBJ2-1,TRBV7-2,CASSLVGGASSDNEQFF